This TCR beta chain is drawn from a study of CD8 T cells in ankylosing spondylitis. Study-wide points: Previous work reported some of these motif variants in the synovial fluid and blood of reactive arthritis. One TCR beta motif, made up of 7 or 8 highly homologous variants, appeared characteristic of ankylosing spondylitis blood. Clones tied to disease were said to be significantly enriched in matched ankylosing spondylitis synovial fluid.

With molecular barcodes, quantitative 5'-RACE was used to make the TCR beta libraries. MiXCR, applied by TCRdb to the 5' RACE reads, yields one record per CDR3 protein. The repertoire has over 450,000 distinct CDR3 sequences, roughly 13% of them found once; the top ten carry nearly 7%. This clonotype came up a few times. The antigen is not known. Germline loops: CDR1 ENHRY, CDR2 SYGVKD. V shed 10 bases and J 7 bases; nucleotides not matched to a gene: 8. The CDR3 extends over 12 amino acids. The TCR comes from a male donor with ankylosing spondylitis. The chain joins TRBV10-3 to TRBJ2-3, with 7 bases lining up with TRBD2. The source material was blood, either unsorted or a sorted T cell fraction (not recorded which). The CDR3, as DNA: TGTGCCAGCGGGAGTGGGGAGTATACGCAGTATTTT. It is translated as CASGSGEYTQYF.